These 28 T cell receptor beta chains originate from one sample sequenced in a study of blood T cells in healthy people across ages. Sample-barcoded 5' priming and a J-beta primer mix drove a second PCR of roughly 6 to 12 cycles. TCRdb reprocessed the 5' RACE reads via MiXCR and lists one record per CDR3 protein. The sample lists more than 800,000 distinct CDR3 sequences, around 30% occurring once. The specimen was blood. The receptor set was obtained from a woman of 80 years or more in good health.

About this clonotype: This clone may be a read error of a much larger clone one base away. V is TRBV3-1 and J is TRBJ1-2; unclear D gene. Germline V CDR1 and CDR2: LGHDT, YNNKEL (reference sequence). Trimming cost V 5 bases and J 4 bases, with 20 bases left between them. The CDR3 is 16 residues long. CDR3: CASSFKAPTASYGYTF. In nucleotides, the CDR3 is TGTGCCAGCAGCTTCAAGGCGCCGACGGCAAGCTATGGCTACACCTTC. Together with reference TRBV3-1 and TRBJ1-2, the CDR3 gives the full variable domain: DTAVSQTPKYLVTQMGNDKSIKCEQNLGHDTMYWYKQDSKKFLKIMFSYNNKELIINETVPNRFSPKSPDKAHLNLHINSLELGDSAVYFCASSFKAPTASYGYTFGSGTRLTVV.

There are many counts of this clonotype. The chain joins TRBV6-2 or TRBV6-3 to TRBJ1-5; D is perhaps TRBD1 (5 bases). CDR3 length: 15 residues. The V end was cut by 6 bases, the J end by 2 bases, with 14 bases between. Germline CDR1 and CDR2: MNHEY and SVGEGT. The CDR3 region has the DNA TGTGCCAGCAGCTTTGAGGGGCGGGGCAATCAGCCCCAGCATTTT. Translating gives CASSFEGRGNQPQHF.

In DNA, the CDR3 is TGTGCCAGCAGCGACGGACTAGCGGGGCAAGAGACCCAGTACTTC. Protein product: CASSDGLAGQETQYF. V is TRBV9 and J is TRBJ2-5; TRBD2 agrees at 12 bases. J gave up 2 bases and V 3 bases, and 2 bases lay outside the gene matches. Germline-derived CDR1 and CDR2 are SGDLS and YYNGEE. The CDR3 consists of 15 residues.

The chain recombines TRBV10-3 with TRBJ2-1; D is unclear. The end of the DNA fits TRBJ2-7 better, so the J call may be wrong. The CDR3 totals 14 residues. Germline V gene data show CDR1 as ENHRY and CDR2 as SYGVKD. The CDR3, as DNA: TGTGCCATTCAACCATTACCGGGTAACAATGAGCAGTACTTC. Translated, it gives CAIQPLPGNNEQYF.

In this sample, this clonotype turned up many times. The CDR3 sequence: CASSNRGHITGELFF. The CDR3 nucleotides are TGTGCCAGCAGCAATAGGGGCCACATAACCGGGGAGCTGTTTTTT. The J gene is TRBJ2-2, the V gene TRBV7-2; D perhaps matches TRBD1 (5 bases). This CDR3 comprises 15 residues. CDR1 is SGHTA, CDR2 FQGNSA, per germline. Trimming removed 5 bases from V and 5 bases from J, with 15 bases in between.

This clonotype showed up many times. V is TRBV15 and J is TRBJ2-1, with TRBD2 matching 13 bases. Trimming cost V 3 bases and J 7 bases; bases outside gene matches: 9. CDR1 and CDR2 from the germline V gene are LNHNV and YYDKDF (reference sequence). The CDR3 has 17 residues. The CDR3 DNA reads as TGTGCCACCAGCAGTACAGGAGGACTAGCGGGGGCGAATGAGCAGTTCTTC. Protein: CATSSTGGLAGANEQFF. Supplemented by reference TRBV15 and TRBJ2-1, the full variable domain reads DAMVIQNPRYQVTQFGKPVTLSCSQTLNHNVMYWYQQKSSQAPKLLFHYYDKDFNNEADTPDNFQSRRPNTSFCFLDIRSPGLGDTAMYLCATSSTGGLAGANEQFFGPGTRLTVL.

The sample holds many counts of this clonotype. V and J are TRBV7-2 and TRBJ2-7; D is undetermined. Trimming took 0 bases from V and 2 from J, leaving 8 bases between them. Germline-derived CDR1 and CDR2 are SGHTA and FQGNSA. The CDR3 consists of 14 residues. CDR3 region: CASSLAISTYEQYF. The CDR3, as DNA: TGTGCCAGCAGCTTAGCGATCAGCACCTACGAGCAGTACTTC. Combining the CDR3 with reference TRBV7-2 and TRBJ2-7 gives the whole variable domain GAGVSQSPSNKVTEKGKDVELRCDPISGHTALYWYRQSLGQGLEFLIYFQGNSAPDKSGLPSDRFSAERTGGSVSTLTIQRTQQEDSAVYLCASSLAISTYEQYFGPGTRLTVT.

This clonotype was observed at least ten times. This rearrangement joins TRBV6-6 to TRBJ2-3; TRBD2 is a possible D gene (5 bases). Germline values: CDR1 MNHNY, CDR2 SVGAGI (reference sequence). The CDR3 is 13 amino acids. The V and J ends lost 10 bases and 1 base respectively, with 12 bases between them. In DNA, the CDR3 is TGTGCCACAAGGGTCGGGGGCACAGATACGCAGTATTTT. This encodes CATRVGGTDTQYF.

This clonotype was observed many times. The chain uses TRBV6-4 and TRBJ2-3; D remains ambiguous. There are 13 residues in the CDR3. V lost 8 bases to trimming and J lost 5 bases, with 14 bases between them. Germline loops: CDR1 MRHNA, CDR2 SNTAGT. CDR3 sequence: CASATGPGDTQYF. The CDR3, as DNA: TGTGCCAGCGCGACCGGCCCGGGAGATACGCAGTATTTT.

This sequence joins TRBV2 and TRBJ1-2; D is possibly TRBD1 (6 bases). This CDR3 spans 14 amino acids. From germline, CDR1 is SNHLY and CDR2 FYNNEI. The V end lost 8 bases, the J end lost 4 bases, and 17 bases lay between the germline ends. CDR3 bases: TGTGCCAGCGGGGGGGCAGTGGCGACCTATGGCTACACCTTC. It specifies CASGGAVATYGYTF.

There are a few counts of this clonotype. The J gene is TRBJ1-6, the V gene TRBV30; D gene uncertain. The CDR3 runs to 11 residues. Germline CDR1 is GTSNPN and CDR2 is SVGIG (reference sequence). V dropped 4 bases and J dropped 10 bases, with 8 bases sitting between them. CDR3 sequence: CAWNLDSPLHF. The CDR3 DNA follows: TGTGCCTGGAATCTAGACTCACCCCTCCACTTT.

This clonotype has a single count. One end of the junction fails to match germline, which may point to a read error. This chain links TRBV7-2 with TRBJ2-2, with D perhaps given as TRBD1 or TRBD2 (6 bases each). The germline V gene has CDR1 SGHTA and CDR2 FQGNSA. This CDR3 is 15 amino acids long. CDR3 in DNA: TGTGCCAGCAGGGCGGGACACTTGAACGCCGGGGAGCGGTTTTTT. This codes for CASRAGHLNAGERFF.

This clonotype was seen only a few times. This chain uses TRBV2 with TRBJ1-2; a possible D gene is TRBD1 (5 bases). The V gene lost 7 bases and the J gene lost 7 bases, with 19 bases spanning the gap. Germline V gives CDR1 SNHLY, CDR2 FYNNEI. CDR3 size: 14 residues. The CDR3 region is CASNPDLGAGGYTF. CDR3 nucleotides: TGTGCCAGCAACCCGGACCTCGGGGCTGGTGGCTACACCTTC.

This clonotype was seen ten or more times. V gene TRBV24-1 combines with J gene TRBJ2-1; 9 nucleotides line up with TRBD1. CDR1 is KGHDR, CDR2 SFDVKD, per germline. This CDR3 has 13 amino acids. V dropped 5 bases and J dropped 13; count of bases not matched to a gene: 8. As DNA, the CDR3 is TGTGCCACCAGTGGTCGAACAGGGGGCTATCAGTTCTTC. Amino acids: CATSGRTGGYQFF.

This chain joins TRBV28 and TRBJ1-5, with 9 bases aligning to TRBD1. Germline loops: CDR1 MDHEN, CDR2 SYDVKM. There are 15 residues in the CDR3. V lost 4 bases, J lost 5 bases, and 6 bases stayed unmatched. The CDR3 DNA is TGTGCCAGCAGTTATCTACGACAGGGGGATCAGCCCCAGCATTTT. Protein sequence: CASSYLRQGDQPQHF.

As for this clonotype: The junction shows a germline mismatch at one end, possibly a read error. This chain connects TRBV7-2 to TRBJ1-1; TRBD1 agrees at 8 bases. The germline V gene has CDR1 SGHTA and CDR2 FQGNSA. The CDR3 contains 16 residues. The CDR3 region is CAGSFGTGRTSTEAFF. The DNA for the CDR3 is TGTGCCGGCAGCTTCGGGACAGGACGCACGAGTACTGAAGCTTTCTTT.

The rearrangement links TRBV27 to TRBJ2-1; tentatively, D is TRBD2 (7 bases). The assigned J gene may be wrong: the sequence end matches TRBJ2-7 better. The germline V gene has CDR1 MNHEY and CDR2 SMNVEV (reference sequence). CDR3 size: 19 residues. Here the CDR3 DNA reads TGTGCCAGCCGTCCCTACGGACTAGTGGGGGACATAGCCTACAATGAGCAGTACTTC. It yields the protein CASRPYGLVGDIAYNEQYF.

This clonotype has only one observation. A much larger clone lies one base from this, so it may be a read error. The V and J genes are TRBV7-9 and TRBJ2-1, with D maybe TRBD2 (7 bases). V was shortened by 3 bases and J by 13 bases, with 16 bases between the two germline ends. CDR3 size: 13 residues. Germline V gives CDR1 SEHNR, CDR2 FQNEAQ (reference sequence). CDR3 residues: CASSLGGGQTQFF. For the CDR3, the DNA is TGTGCCAGCAGCTTGGGCGGGGGCCAGACCCAGTTCTTC.

The count of this clonotype is one. This rearrangement joins TRBV2 to TRBJ1-3; D gene uncertain. Germline V gene data show CDR1 as SNHLY and CDR2 as FYNNEI. The CDR3 covers 15 residues. Between the trimmed V and J ends, which lost 3 bases and 1 base, there was a span of 10 bases. CDR3 region: CASSDRGGSGNTIYF. CDR3 bases: TGTGCCAGCAGTGACCGGGGAGGGTCTGGAAACACCATATATTTT.

CDR3 DNA: TGTGCCAGCAGTAAACAACAGGTGCGCCAAAACATTCAGTACTTC. It translates to CASSKQQVRQNIQYF. The gene calls are TRBV7-2 and TRBJ2-4, with D possibly TRBD1 on 5 matching bases. Trimming removed 6 bases from V and 5 bases from J, with 17 bases in between. There are 15 residues in the CDR3. Germline-derived CDR1 and CDR2 are SGHTA and FQGNSA.

This clonotype has just one count. The chain uses TRBV12-3 or TRBV12-4 and TRBJ1-1, with 9 bases aligning to TRBD1. V was clipped by 6 bases and J by 5 bases; unmatched bases: 7. The CDR3 runs 14 residues. The CDR3 sequence: CASRGQGFGTEAFF. For the CDR3, the DNA is TGTGCCAGCAGGGGACAGGGCTTCGGGACTGAAGCTTTCTTT.

Notes on this clonotype: A read error is possible here, since a much larger clone lies one base away. The chain carries TRBV6-1 and TRBJ2-1; D may be TRBD2 (5 bases). The CDR3 length is 13 residues. V was trimmed by 2 bases and J by 13 bases, leaving 15 bases between them. Germline V gives CDR1 MNHNS, CDR2 SASEGT. This CDR3 is CASSETPWETQFF. CDR3 bases: TGTGCCAGCAGTGAAACCCCGTGGGAGACCCAGTTCTTC.

The chain is built from TRBV20-1 and TRBJ2-1; 9 positions match TRBD2. The V gene end was trimmed by 4 bases and the J gene end by 4 bases; junction bases not matched to a gene: 8. The CDR3 runs 15 residues. The germline V gene has CDR1 DFQATT and CDR2 SNEGSKA (reference sequence). The CDR3 bases are TGCAGTGCTAACACGGTAGCGGGGGCTTACAATGAGCAGTTCTTC. This sequence encodes CSANTVAGAYNEQFF.

This clonotype was counted between two and nine times. The rearrangement links TRBV30 to TRBJ2-6; D uncertain. The CDR3 has 15 amino acids. V was pared by 4 bases and J by 2 bases, with 12 bases between. Germline CDR1 and CDR2: GTSNPN and SVGIG (reference sequence). CDR3 DNA: TGTGCCTGGACCGTCGGGCAGCCTGGGGCCAACGTCCTGACTTTC. As protein: CAWTVGQPGANVLTF.

This clonotype appeared a single time. A read error may produce the germline difference seen at one junction end. V gene TRBV5-1 combines with J gene TRBJ2-2, with a tentative D call TRBD2 (5 bases). The CDR3 consists of 13 residues. Looked up from germline, CDR1 is SGHRS and CDR2 is YFSETQ. In nucleotides, the CDR3 is TGCGCCAGCAGCTTGGAAGGGTCCGGGGAGCGGTTTTTT. Amino acids: CASSLEGSGERFF.

This clonotype appeared many times. This chain joins TRBV20-1 and TRBJ2-1, with unresolved D. The CDR3 totals 15 residues. V gave up 0 bases and J gave up 0 bases, with 9 bases separating them. From germline, CDR1 is DFQATT and CDR2 SNEGSKA (reference sequence). The CDR3: CSAREMKSSYNEQFF. Here the CDR3 DNA reads TGCAGTGCTAGAGAAATGAAGAGCTCCTACAATGAGCAGTTCTTC.

This clonotype was observed at least ten times. The V and J genes are TRBV6-5 and TRBJ2-1; 8 bases are shared with TRBD1. The CDR3 runs 11 residues. The germline V gene encodes CDR1 MNHEY and CDR2 SVGAGI. V lost 2 bases and J lost 15; bases outside the gene matches: 3. CDR3 protein: CASSYGQGGFF. CDR3 nucleotide sequence: TGTGCCAGCAGTTACGGACAGGGTGGGTTCTTC.

In its sample, this clonotype was seen a few times. The V and J genes are TRBV24-1 and TRBJ1-1; 7 bases align to TRBD1. This CDR3 spans 13 amino acids. V dropped 6 bases and J dropped 4; count of bases not matched to a gene: 4. Looked up from germline, CDR1 is KGHDR and CDR2 is SFDVKD. CDR3 protein: CATSRPGGTEAFF. CDR3 nucleotides: TGTGCCACCAGTAGACCAGGGGGCACTGAAGCTTTCTTT.